The source of this T cell receptor beta chain is a study of T-cell reconstitution after alpha-beta-depleted transplantation in children. The study's findings and limits: Several hundred graft clones that had expanded were reportedly the source of alpha-beta T cells about two months after transplant. It was newly produced T cells that mostly accounted for T-cell counts and diversity one year after transplant. Certain patients had high TCRbeta diversity at day 60, and it came from recipient T cells and thymic progenitors that survived.

During its preparation, the TCRbeta library received unique molecular identifiers. Each CDR3 protein is one row after TCRdb ran MiXCR on the PCR reads. The repertoire holds roughly 670,000 distinct CDR3 sequences, with around 12% as singletons. From germline, CDR1 is SGHRS and CDR2 YFSETQ. The V gene lost 7 bases and the J gene lost 4 bases, with 17 bases spanning the gap. The CDR3 contains 15 residues. To note about this clonotype: Its target is not known.

This specimen was PBMCs, taken before TCRalphabeta/CD19-depleted stem cell transplant. The TCR was taken from a girl aged 2 to 9 with congenital amegakaryocytic thrombocytopenia, due to receive a stem cell transplant. The chain employs TRBV5-1 and TRBJ1-4; a weak D match, TRBD1 (5 bases). The CDR3 DNA reads TGCGCCAGCGCGCGGCGGGGCGGCAGTAATGAAAAACTGTTTTTT. Translated, it gives CASARRGGSNEKLFF.